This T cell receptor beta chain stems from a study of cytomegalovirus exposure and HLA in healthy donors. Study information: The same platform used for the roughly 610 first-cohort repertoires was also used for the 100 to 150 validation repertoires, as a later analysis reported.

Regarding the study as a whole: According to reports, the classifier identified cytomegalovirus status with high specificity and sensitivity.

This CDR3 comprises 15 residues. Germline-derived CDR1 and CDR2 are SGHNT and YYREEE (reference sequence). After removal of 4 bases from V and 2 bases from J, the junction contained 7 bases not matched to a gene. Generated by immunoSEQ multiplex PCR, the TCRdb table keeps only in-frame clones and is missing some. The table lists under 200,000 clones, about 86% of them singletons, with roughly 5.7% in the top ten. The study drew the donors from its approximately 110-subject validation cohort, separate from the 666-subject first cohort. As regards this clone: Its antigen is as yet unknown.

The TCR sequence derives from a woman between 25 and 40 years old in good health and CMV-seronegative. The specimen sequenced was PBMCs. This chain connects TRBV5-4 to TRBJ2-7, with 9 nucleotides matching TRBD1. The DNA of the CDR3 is TGTGCCAGCAGCCACTTGGGACAGGGAGCCTACGAGCAGTACTTC. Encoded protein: CASSHLGQGAYEQYF.